These 7 T cell receptor beta chains share one sample of origin, sequenced in a study of somatic mutations in cytotoxic T cells in rheumatoid arthritis. Sequencing used immunoSEQ multiplex PCR; TCRdb keeps in-frame clones, though not all of them. The profile shows approximately 20,000 clones, about 85% of them singletons. The sequenced sample was CD8+ T cells sorted from blood. These receptor sequences come from a woman in her thirties or forties with rheumatoid arthritis.

This clone was seen a few times. The chain uses TRBV2 and TRBJ1-2, with 7 bases that match TRBD1. The CDR3 is 16 residues long. The ends lost 3 bases at V and 4 bases at J; junction bases unmatched: 11. Germline CDR1 reads SNHLY; CDR2 reads FYNNEI. The CDR3 sequence: CASSEQGDGGIYGYTF. In DNA form, the CDR3 reads TGTGCCAGCAGTGAGCAGGGGGATGGAGGAATCTATGGCTACACCTTC.

This clone was observed a handful of times. V is TRBV4-1 and J is TRBJ2-1; D not resolved. This CDR3 is built from 13 residues. The germline V gene has CDR1 MGHRA and CDR2 YSYEKL. V was pared by 1 base and J by 8 bases, with 9 bases between. CDR3 sequence (DNA): TGCGCCAGCAGCCAAGCAAGGAGCGATGAGCAGTTCTTC. This codes for CASSQARSDEQFF.

This clone was observed once. CDR3 loop: CASSPGGSETQYF. The DNA of the CDR3 is TGTGCCAGCTCACCAGGGGGCTCGGAGACCCAGTACTTC. The chain recombines TRBV18 with TRBJ2-5, with D possibly matching TRBD1 (6 bases). Germline V gene sequence: CDR1 KGHSH, CDR2 LQKENI. The CDR3 has 13 residues. V was trimmed by 2 bases and J by 5 bases, leaving 9 bases between them. Full variable domain (outside the CDR3, taken from reference TRBV18 and TRBJ2-5): NAGVMQNPRHLVRRRGQEARLRCSPMKGHSHVYWYRQLPEEGLKFMVYLQKENIIDESGMPKERFSAEFPKEGPSILRIQQVVRGDSAAYFCASSPGGSETQYFGPGTRLLVL.

The chain joins TRBV11-1 to TRBJ1-2, with 7 bases fitting TRBD1. CDR3 length: 15 residues. The V segment lost 4 bases and the J segment 6 bases; nucleotides outside the gene matches: 11. Germline V CDR1 and CDR2: SGHAT, FQDESV (reference sequence). The CDR3 DNA is TGTGCCAGCAGCTCCTTGGACAGGCCCGAAGATGGCTACACCTTC. Protein: CASSSLDRPEDGYTF.

V and J are TRBV9 and TRBJ2-3, with 7 nucleotides matching TRBD2. Germline CDR1 and CDR2: SGDLS and YYNGEE. The CDR3 is made up of 17 amino acids. J lost 5 bases, V lost 0 bases, and 12 bases had no gene match. DNA for the CDR3: TGTGCCAGCAGCGTAGCTGGGACTACCAGCGTGGGAGATACGCAGTATTTT. Amino acids: CASSVAGTTSVGDTQYF.

This rearrangement joins TRBV30 to TRBJ1-1, with 7 positions matching TRBD1. V dropped 1 base and J dropped 5; count of bases not matched to a gene: 10. Germline CDR1 and CDR2: GTSNPN and SVGIG (reference sequence). The CDR3 has 15 amino acids. The CDR3 DNA sequence: TGTGCCTGGAGTGCACAGGGGTGGGGGAGGACTGAAGCTTTCTTT. Translating gives CAWSAQGWGRTEAFF.

This chain uses TRBV5-5 with TRBJ1-2, with TRBD1 as a possible D gene (5 bases). The germline V and J ends were trimmed by 2 bases and 7 bases, with 18 bases remaining between them. Germline CDR1 reads SGHKS; CDR2 reads YYEKEE (reference sequence). The CDR3 runs to 15 residues. CDR3: CASSLSHSGGSGYTF. CDR3 in DNA: TGTGCCAGCAGCTTATCTCACTCGGGGGGTTCTGGCTACACCTTC.